The rows below give T cell receptor beta chains drawn from one sample of a study of blood T cell repertoires in COVID-19. The repertoire was sequenced with immunoSEQ multiplex PCR; TCRdb's copy has only in-frame clones and lacks some. This sample has 400,000 to 500,000 clones, with approximately 87% found just once. The sequencing sample was made of PBMCs or T cells enriched from blood (not recorded which). These receptors were collected from a woman between 40 and 55 years old who had recovered from COVID-19. Both conserved end residues are part of each CDR3. The order of the fields is J gene, V gene, clone size, D gene, CDR3 protein, CDR3 DNA. D genes are given only for firm matches. Size tells how often a clone was seen (once, few, many) or the class of an expanded clone, and some rows leave it out.

j_gene: TRBJ1-2
v_gene: TRBV10-1
abundance: once
d_gene: -
CDR3aa: CASSEEHGEVYGYTF
CDR3nt: TGCGCCAGCAGTGAAGAGCACGGGGAAGTCTATGGCTACACCTTC

j_gene: TRBJ1-5
v_gene: TRBV18
abundance: -
d_gene: TRBD1
CDR3aa: CASSPGQGAPQGQPQHF
CDR3nt: TGTGCCAGCTCACCGGGACAGGGGGCGCCTCAGGGCCAGCCCCAGCATTTT

j_gene: TRBJ1-2
v_gene: TRBV7-9
abundance: -
d_gene: -
CDR3aa: CASSLGGFRHYGYTF
CDR3nt: TGTGCCAGCAGCTTAGGCGGGTTTCGGCATTATGGCTACACCTTC

j_gene: TRBJ1-4
v_gene: TRBV25-1
abundance: -
d_gene: TRBD1
CDR3aa: CASSGWDRGLKEKLFF
CDR3nt: TGTGCCAGCAGTGGATGGGACAGGGGGTTAAAGGAAAAACTGTTTTTT

j_gene: TRBJ1-4
v_gene: TRBV19
abundance: -
d_gene: -
CDR3aa: CASSIVRQNEKLFF
CDR3nt: TGTGCCAGTAGTATTGTCAGGCAGAATGAAAAACTGTTTTTT

j_gene: TRBJ2-2
v_gene: TRBV7-9
abundance: -
d_gene: TRBD2
CDR3aa: CASSPTAGDTGELFF
CDR3nt: TGTGCCAGCAGCCCGACTGCGGGAGACACCGGGGAGCTGTTTTTT

j_gene: TRBJ1-1
v_gene: TRBV5-8
abundance: -
d_gene: -
CDR3aa: CASSLQGLTEAFF
CDR3nt: TGTGCCAGCAGCTTACAGGGTCTCACTGAAGCTTTCTTT

j_gene: TRBJ2-1
v_gene: TRBV4-1
abundance: -
d_gene: TRBD2
CDR3aa: CASSLNGALAGGPGDEQFF
CDR3nt: TGCGCCAGCAGCCTAAACGGGGCACTAGCGGGAGGGCCCGGGGATGAGCAGTTCTTC

j_gene: TRBJ1-2
v_gene: TRBV4-3
abundance: -
d_gene: -
CDR3aa: CASSQDRTGYDYGYTF
CDR3nt: TGCGCCAGCAGCCAAGATCGTACAGGGTATGACTATGGCTACACCTTC

j_gene: TRBJ2-7
v_gene: TRBV6-5
abundance: -
d_gene: TRBD2
CDR3aa: CASSHPREGRYEQYF
CDR3nt: TGTGCCAGCAGCCACCCCCGGGAGGGCCGGTACGAGCAGTACTTC

j_gene: TRBJ1-4
v_gene: TRBV11-2
abundance: -
d_gene: -
CDR3aa: CASSLVAGATNEKLFF
CDR3nt: TGTGCCAGCAGCTTAGTGGCAGGGGCAACTAATGAAAAACTGTTTTTT